The present entry profiles one T cell receptor beta chain with its context. The length of the CDR3 is 16 residues. Germline loops: CDR1 MGHRA, CDR2 YSYEKL. Trimming cost V 4 bases and J 1 base; bases outside gene matches: 4. Per the original data handling: Amplification of reference gene primers was used by the study to estimate nucleated cell counts. TCRdb's table, derived via immunoSEQ multiplex PCR, lists solely in-frame clones and lacks some. That table furnishes V, J and clone size, whereas the DNA furnished D and trimming. The sample lists almost 250,000 clones, roughly 90% occurring once. Enrolled through a virtual design, the participants were between 18 and 89 years of age and came from about two dozen US areas. Participants' own reports of clinical history determined their cohort assignment. Recovered Cohort 3 donors showed two negative PCRs, clearance, or symptom resolution. The sample originates from a study of blood T cell repertoires in COVID-19.

The rearrangement uses TRBV4-1 and TRBJ2-1; 10 bases map to TRBD1. The receptor was derived from a woman between 25 and 40 years old who had recovered from COVID-19. Sequencing used PBMCs or T cells enriched from blood (not recorded which). The CDR3 sequence: CASSLRTGGSYNEQFF. The CDR3 DNA sequence: TGCGCCAGCAGCCTTCGGACAGGGGGTTCCTACAATGAGCAGTTCTTC.